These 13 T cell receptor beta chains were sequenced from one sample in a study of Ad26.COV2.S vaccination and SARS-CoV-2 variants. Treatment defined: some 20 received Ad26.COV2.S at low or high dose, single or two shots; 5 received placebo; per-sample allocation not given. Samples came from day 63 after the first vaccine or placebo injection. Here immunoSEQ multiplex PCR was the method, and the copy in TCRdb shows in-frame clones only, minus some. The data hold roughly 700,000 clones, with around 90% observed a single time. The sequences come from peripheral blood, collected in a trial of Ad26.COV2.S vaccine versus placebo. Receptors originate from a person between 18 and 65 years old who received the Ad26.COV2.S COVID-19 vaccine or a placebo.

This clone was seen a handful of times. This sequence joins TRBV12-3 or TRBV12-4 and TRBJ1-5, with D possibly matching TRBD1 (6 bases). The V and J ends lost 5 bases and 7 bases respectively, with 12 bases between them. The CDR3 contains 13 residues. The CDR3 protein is CASSDYGGQPQHF. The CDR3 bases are TGTGCCAGCAGTGACTACGGGGGCCAGCCCCAGCATTTT.

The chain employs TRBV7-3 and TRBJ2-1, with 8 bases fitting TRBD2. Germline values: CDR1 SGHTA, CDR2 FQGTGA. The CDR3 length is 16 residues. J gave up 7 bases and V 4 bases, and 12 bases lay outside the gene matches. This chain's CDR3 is CASSSPFGGGSNEQFF. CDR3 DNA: TGTGCCAGCAGCTCCCCTTTCGGCGGGGGGTCGAATGAGCAGTTCTTC.

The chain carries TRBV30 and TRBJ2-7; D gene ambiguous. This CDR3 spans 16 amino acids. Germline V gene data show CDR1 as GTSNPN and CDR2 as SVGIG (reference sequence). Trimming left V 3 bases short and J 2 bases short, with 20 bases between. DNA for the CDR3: TGTGCCTGGAGCAGCCGAGGAACCTCAGCCACCTACGAGCAGTACTTC. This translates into CAWSSRGTSATYEQYF.

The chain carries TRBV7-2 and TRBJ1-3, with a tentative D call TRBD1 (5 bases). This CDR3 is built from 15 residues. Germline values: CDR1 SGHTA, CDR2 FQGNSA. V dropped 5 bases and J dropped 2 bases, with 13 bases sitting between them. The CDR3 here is CASSPRRGTGNTIYF. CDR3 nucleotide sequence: TGTGCCAGCAGCCCGAGGAGGGGAACTGGAAACACCATATATTTT.

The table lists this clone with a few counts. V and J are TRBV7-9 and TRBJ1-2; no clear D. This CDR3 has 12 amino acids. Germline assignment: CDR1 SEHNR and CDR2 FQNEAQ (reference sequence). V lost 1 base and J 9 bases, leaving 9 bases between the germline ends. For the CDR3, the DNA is TGTGCCAGCAGCTTAGATGGAGTCCGCTACACCTTC. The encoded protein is CASSLDGVRYTF.

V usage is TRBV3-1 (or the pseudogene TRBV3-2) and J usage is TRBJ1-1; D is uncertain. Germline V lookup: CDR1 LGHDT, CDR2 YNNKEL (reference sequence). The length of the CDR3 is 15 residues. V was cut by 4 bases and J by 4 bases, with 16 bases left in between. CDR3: CASSRRSEEGTEAFF. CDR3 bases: TGTGCCAGCAGCCGCAGGAGTGAGGAAGGCACTGAAGCTTTCTTT.

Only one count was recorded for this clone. CDR3 nucleotides: TGTGCCAGCAGCGTAGAAGACAGGGGGGCAGCTTTCTTT. Amino acids: CASSVEDRGAAFF. V usage is TRBV9 and J usage is TRBJ1-1, with TRBD1 identical over 9 bases. The CDR3 totals 13 residues. Trimming removed 0 bases from V and 10 bases from J; junction bases left unmatched: 4. Germline values: CDR1 SGDLS, CDR2 YYNGEE.

CDR3 sequence (DNA): TGTGCCAGCAGCCTAACGTGGGGCAATCAAGAGACCCAGTACTTC. Its translation: CASSLTWGNQETQYF. The rearrangement joins TRBV5-8 to TRBJ2-5, with D maybe TRBD1 (5 bases). Looked up from germline, CDR1 is SGHTS and CDR2 is YDEGEE. V was cut by 4 bases and J by 2 bases, with 15 bases left in between. The CDR3 sequence is 15 residues long.

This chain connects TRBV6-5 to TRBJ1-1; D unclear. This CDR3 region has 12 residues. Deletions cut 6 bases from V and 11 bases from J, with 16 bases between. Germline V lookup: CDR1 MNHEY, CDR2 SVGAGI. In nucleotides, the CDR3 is TGTGCCAGCAGCCAGCCCCCTTCGATGGCTTTCTTT. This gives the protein CASSQPPSMAFF.

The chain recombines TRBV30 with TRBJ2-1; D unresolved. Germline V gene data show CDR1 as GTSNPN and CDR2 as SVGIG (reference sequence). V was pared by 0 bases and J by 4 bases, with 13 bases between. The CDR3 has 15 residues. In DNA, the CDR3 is TGTGCCTGGAGTGTACTCGAACAGCCATACAATGAGCAGTTCTTC. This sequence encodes CAWSVLEQPYNEQFF. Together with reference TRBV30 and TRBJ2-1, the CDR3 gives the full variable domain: SQTIHQWPATLVQPVGSPLSLECTVEGTSNPNLYWYRQAAGRGLQLLFYSVGIGQISSEVPQNLSASRPQDRQFILSSKKLLLSDSGFYLCAWSVLEQPYNEQFFGPGTRLTVL.

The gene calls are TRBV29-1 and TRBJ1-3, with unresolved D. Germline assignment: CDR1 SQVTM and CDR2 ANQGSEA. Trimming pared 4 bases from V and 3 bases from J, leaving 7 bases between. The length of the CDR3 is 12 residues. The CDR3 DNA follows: TGCAGCGTTGTGGGTCGTGGAAACACCATATATTTT. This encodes CSVVGRGNTIYF. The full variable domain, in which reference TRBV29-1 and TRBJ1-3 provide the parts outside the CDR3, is SAVISQKPSRDICQRGTSLTIQCQVDSQVTMMFWYRQQPGQSLTLIATANQGSEATYESGFVIDKFPISRPNLTFSTLTVSNMSPEDSSIYLCSVVGRGNTIYFGEGSWLTVV.

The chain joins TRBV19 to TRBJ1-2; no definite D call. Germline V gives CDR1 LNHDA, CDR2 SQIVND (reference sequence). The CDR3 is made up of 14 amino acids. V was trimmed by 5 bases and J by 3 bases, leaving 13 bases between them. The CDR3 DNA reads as TGTGCCAGTAGTCCCCCAGGAGCACACTATGGCTACACCTTC. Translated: CASSPPGAHYGYTF.

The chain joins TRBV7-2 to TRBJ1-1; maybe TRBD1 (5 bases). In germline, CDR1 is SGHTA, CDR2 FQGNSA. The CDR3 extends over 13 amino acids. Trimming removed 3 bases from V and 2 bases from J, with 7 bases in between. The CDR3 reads CASSFGTNTEAFF. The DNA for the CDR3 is TGTGCCAGCAGCTTCGGGACCAACACTGAAGCTTTCTTT.